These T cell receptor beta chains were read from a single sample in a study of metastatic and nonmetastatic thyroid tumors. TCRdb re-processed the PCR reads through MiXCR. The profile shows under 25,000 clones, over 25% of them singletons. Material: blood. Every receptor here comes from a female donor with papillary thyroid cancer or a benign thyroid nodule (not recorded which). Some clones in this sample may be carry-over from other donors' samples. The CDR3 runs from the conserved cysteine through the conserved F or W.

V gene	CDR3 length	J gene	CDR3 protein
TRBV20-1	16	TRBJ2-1	CSARETSGRWVNEQFF
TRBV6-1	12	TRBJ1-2	CASSEARHGYTF
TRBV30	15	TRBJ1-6	CAWSVDRGWNSPLHF
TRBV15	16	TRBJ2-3	CATSRGQGTPTDTQYF
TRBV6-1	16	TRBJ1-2	CASSPISGTGNYGYTF
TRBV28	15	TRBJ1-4	CANNFFRGANEKLFF
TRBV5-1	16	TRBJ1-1	CASSSGQDLGGTEAFF
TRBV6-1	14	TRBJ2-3	CASSEGLATDTQYF
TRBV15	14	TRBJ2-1	CATRGTSGANEQFF
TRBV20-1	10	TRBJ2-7	CSAGTREQYF
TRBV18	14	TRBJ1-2	CASSPERGARGYTF
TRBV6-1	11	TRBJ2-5	CASSEAETQYF
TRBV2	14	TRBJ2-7	CASESSGRVREQYF
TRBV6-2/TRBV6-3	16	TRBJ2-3	CASSYLAGFRADTQYF
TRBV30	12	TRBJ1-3	CAWSVSWNTIYF
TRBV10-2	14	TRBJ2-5	CASMDGGALETQYF
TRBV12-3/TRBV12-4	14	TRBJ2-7	CASRRSSGSYEQYF
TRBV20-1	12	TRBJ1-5	CSAVGRPGPQHF
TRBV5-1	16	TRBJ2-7	CASSLEVVLVGGEQYF
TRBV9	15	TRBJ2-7	CASSVVGGGADEQYF
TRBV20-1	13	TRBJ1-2	CSARRHSHYGYTF
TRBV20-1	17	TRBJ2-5	CSARDLSPGHQEETQYF
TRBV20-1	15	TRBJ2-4	CSDRDTASGTNIQYF
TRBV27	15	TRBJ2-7	CASAPGQWSSYEQYF
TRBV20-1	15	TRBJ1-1	CSARRLGRMNTEAFF
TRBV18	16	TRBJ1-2	CASSPTTQGASYGYTF
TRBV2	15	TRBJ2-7	CASKPRDRGRYEQYF
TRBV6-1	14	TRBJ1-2	CASNLGQGGYGYTF